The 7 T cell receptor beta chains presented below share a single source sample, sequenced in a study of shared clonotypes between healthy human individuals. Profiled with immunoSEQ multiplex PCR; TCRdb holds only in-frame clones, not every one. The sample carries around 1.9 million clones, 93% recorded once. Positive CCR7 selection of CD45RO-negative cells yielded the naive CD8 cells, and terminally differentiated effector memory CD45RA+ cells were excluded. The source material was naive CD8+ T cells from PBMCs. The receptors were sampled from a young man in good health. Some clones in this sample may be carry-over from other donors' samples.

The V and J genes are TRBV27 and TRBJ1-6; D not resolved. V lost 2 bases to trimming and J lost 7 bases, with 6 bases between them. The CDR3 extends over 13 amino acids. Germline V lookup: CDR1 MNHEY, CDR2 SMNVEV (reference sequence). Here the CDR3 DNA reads TGTGCCAGCAGTTTACAGATCAATTCACCCCTCCACTTT. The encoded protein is CASSLQINSPLHF.

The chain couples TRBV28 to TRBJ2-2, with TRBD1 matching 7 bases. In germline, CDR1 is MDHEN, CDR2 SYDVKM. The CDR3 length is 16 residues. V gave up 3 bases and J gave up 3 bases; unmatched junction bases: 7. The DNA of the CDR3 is TGTGCCAGCAGTTTGGTAGAGGGGGCGCACACCGGGGAGCTGTTTTTT. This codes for CASSLVEGAHTGELFF.

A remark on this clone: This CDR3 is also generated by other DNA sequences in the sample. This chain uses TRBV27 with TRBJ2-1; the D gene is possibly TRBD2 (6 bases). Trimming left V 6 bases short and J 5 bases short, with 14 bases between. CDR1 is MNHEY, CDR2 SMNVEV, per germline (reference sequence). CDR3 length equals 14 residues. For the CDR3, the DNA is TGTGCCAGCAGCCTGAGGAGGGCTGACAATGAGCAGTTCTTC. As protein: CASSLRRADNEQFF.

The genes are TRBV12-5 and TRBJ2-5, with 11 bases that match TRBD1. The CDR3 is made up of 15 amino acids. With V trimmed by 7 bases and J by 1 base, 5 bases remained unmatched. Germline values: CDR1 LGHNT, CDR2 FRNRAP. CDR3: CASAWGTGGQETQYF. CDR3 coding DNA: TGTGCTAGTGCCTGGGGGACAGGGGGCCAAGAGACCCAGTACTTC.

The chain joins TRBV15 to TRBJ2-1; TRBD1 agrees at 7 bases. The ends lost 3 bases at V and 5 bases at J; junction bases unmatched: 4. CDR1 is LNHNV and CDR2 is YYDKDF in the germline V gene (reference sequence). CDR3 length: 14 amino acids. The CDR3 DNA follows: TGTGCCACCAGCAGCTGGGACAGCAACAATGAGCAGTTCTTC. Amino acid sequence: CATSSWDSNNEQFF.

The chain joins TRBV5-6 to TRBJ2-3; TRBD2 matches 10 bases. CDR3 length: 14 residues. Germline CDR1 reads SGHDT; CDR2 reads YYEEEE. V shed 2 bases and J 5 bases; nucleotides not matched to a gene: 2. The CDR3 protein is CASSFGTSVDTQYF. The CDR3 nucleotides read TGTGCCAGCAGCTTTGGGACTAGCGTAGATACGCAGTATTTT.

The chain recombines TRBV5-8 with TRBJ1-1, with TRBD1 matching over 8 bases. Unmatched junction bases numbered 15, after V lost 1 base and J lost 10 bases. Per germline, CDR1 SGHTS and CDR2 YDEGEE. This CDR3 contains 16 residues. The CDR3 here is CASSLNSLSRGPGAFF. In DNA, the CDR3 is TGTGCCAGCAGCTTGAATTCTCTATCCAGGGGGCCGGGAGCTTTCTTT.